The source of this T cell receptor beta chain is a study of immune evolution from preneoplasia to lung adenocarcinoma. Profiling relied on immunoSEQ multiplex PCR, and the TCRdb table lists in-frame clones only, not all of them. The repertoire has roughly 3,900 clones, more than 75% of them found once; the top ten carry 14%. V lost 3 bases, J lost 2 bases, and 7 bases lay in between. The CDR3 is made up of 14 amino acids. Looked up from germline, CDR1 is SGHNT and CDR2 is YENEEA. The source of this sequence is a person aged 65-85 years with invasive lung adenocarcinoma. Some clones in this sample may be carry-over from other donors' samples. The sample taken for sequencing was FFPE invasive lung adenocarcinoma tissue. The rearrangement uses TRBV11-3 and TRBJ2-2; D is perhaps TRBD2 (5 bases). The CDR3 sequence: CASSLGRNTGELFF. In DNA form, the CDR3 reads TGTGCCAGCAGCTTGGGGAGAAACACCGGGGAGCTGTTTTTT. The whole variable domain, filled in from reference TRBV11-3 and TRBJ2-2, reads EAGVVQSPRYKIIEKKQPVAFWCNPISGHNTLYWYLQNLGQGPELLIRYENEEAVDDSQLPKDRFSAERLKGVDSTLKIQPAELGDSAVYLCASSLGRNTGELFFGEGSRLTVL.